A single sample gave rise to the 10 T cell receptor beta chains below, sequenced in a study of T cell repertoires in cytomegalovirus infection. TCRdb called the reads again in MiXCR, with one record for every CDR3 protein. Of 490,000 or so distinct CDR3 sequences in the sample, around 11% were seen once. The source material was PBMCs. The origin of the receptors is a human donor in good health (CMV status not recorded). Some clones in this sample may be carry-over from other donors' samples.

The sample holds a few counts of this clonotype. This chain joins TRBV7-9 and TRBJ2-7; D is possibly TRBD2 (6 bases). The CDR3 length is 12 residues. Germline CDR1 is SEHNR and CDR2 is FQNEAQ (reference sequence). The germline V and J ends were trimmed by 1 base and 7 bases, with 8 bases remaining between them. The chain's CDR3 is CASSLGDFEQYF. The CDR3 DNA is TGTGCCAGCAGCTTAGGGGACTTTGAGCAGTACTTC. The variable domain in full, completed from reference TRBV7-9 and TRBJ2-7, reads DTGVSQNPRHKITKRGQNVTFRCDPISEHNRLYWYRQTLGQGPEFLTYFQNEAQLEKSRLLSDRFSAERPKGSFSTLEIQRTEQGDSAMYLCASSLGDFEQYFGPGTRLTVT.

The chain recombines TRBV7-6 with TRBJ1-5; no reliable D call. Germline lookup yields CDR1 SGHVS and CDR2 FNYEAQ. The CDR3 extends over 13 amino acids. Trimming took 9 bases from V and 0 from J, leaving 9 bases between them. The CDR3 loop is CARSGYSNQPQHF. The CDR3 DNA is TGTGCCAGGTCAGGTTATAGCAATCAGCCCCAGCATTTT.

This clonotype was seen ten or more times. As DNA, the CDR3 is TGTGCCAGCAGTGAGTCGTATGGCTACACCTTC. The encoded protein is CASSESYGYTF. This chain connects TRBV6-1 to TRBJ1-2; no clear D. Per germline, CDR1 MNHNS and CDR2 SASEGT. CDR3 size: 11 residues. Between the trimmed V and J ends, which lost 3 bases and 5 bases, there was a span of 4 bases.

This clonotype was recorded many times. This chain connects TRBV6-1 to TRBJ2-1; 9 bases match TRBD1. Germline V gene sequence: CDR1 MNHNS, CDR2 SASEGT. CDR3 size: 16 residues. J gave up 2 bases and V 6 bases, and 8 bases lay outside the gene matches. For the CDR3, the DNA is TGTGCCAGCAGCATGACCGGGACAGGGACCTACAATGAGCAGTTCTTC. Translated, it gives CASSMTGTGTYNEQFF.

This chain joins TRBV7-9 and TRBJ1-1; D unclear. The CDR3 consists of 12 residues. The germline V gene has CDR1 SEHNR and CDR2 FQNEAQ (reference sequence). V lost 8 bases, J lost 4 bases, and 11 bases lay in between. The CDR3 sequence is CASSSYRTEAFF. CDR3 nucleotides: TGTGCCAGCTCGTCGTACCGCACTGAAGCTTTCTTT.

This clonotype was counted ten times or more. The V and J genes are TRBV7-9 and TRBJ2-2; the D gene is possibly TRBD2 (5 bases). Germline lookup yields CDR1 SEHNR and CDR2 FQNEAQ (reference sequence). There are 15 residues in the CDR3. Trimming stripped 4 bases from V and 3 bases from J, with 12 bases between. The CDR3 DNA reads as TGTGCCAGCAGCTCCACCCCCGGGGACACCGGGGAGCTGTTTTTT. Its translation is CASSSTPGDTGELFF.

This clonotype was detected many times. At one boundary the junction diverges from the germline segment, which might be a read error. The chain links TRBV27 to TRBJ2-7; 14 positions match TRBD2. CDR1 and CDR2 (germline): MNHEY, SMNVEV (reference sequence). This CDR3 has 18 residues. For the CDR3, the DNA is TGTGCCAGCAGTTTATCCAGCAACTACGGGACTAGCGGGGGACCGCTGGGCTTC. It yields the protein CASSLSSNYGTSGGPLGF.

In this sample, this clonotype turned up many times. The genes are TRBV7-6 and TRBJ2-5, with D possibly matching TRBD1 (5 bases). Germline V gives CDR1 SGHVS, CDR2 FNYEAQ. The CDR3 spans 15 residues. The germline V and J ends were trimmed by 1 base and 2 bases, with 11 bases remaining between them. In DNA form, the CDR3 reads TGTGCCAGCAGCTTAGACCCAGGGTATCAAGAGACCCAGTACTTC. The encoded protein is CASSLDPGYQETQYF.

At least ten counts were recorded for this clonotype. The chain has TRBV25-1 and TRBJ2-7; 8 bases line up with TRBD2. V shed 6 bases and J 3 bases; nucleotides not matched to a gene: 10. The CDR3 contains 15 residues. CDR1 and CDR2 from the germline V gene are MGHDK and SYGVNS. CDR3 in DNA: TGTGCCAGCAGCGCCCCCCTCGGGACTAGCTACGAGCAGTACTTC. Translated: CASSAPLGTSYEQYF.

The chain employs TRBV18 and TRBJ1-1, with 9 bases aligning to TRBD1. This CDR3 region has 17 residues. Germline V gives CDR1 KGHSH, CDR2 LQKENI. After removal of 1 base from V and 6 bases from J, the junction contained 12 bases not matched to a gene. The CDR3 DNA reads TGTGCCAGCTCACCACGTACCCCGGGACAGGGCTATTCTGAAGCTTTCTTT. Its translation is CASSPRTPGQGYSEAFF. Full variable domain (outside the CDR3, taken from reference TRBV18 and TRBJ1-1): NAGVMQNPRHLVRRRGQEARLRCSPMKGHSHVYWYRQLPEEGLKFMVYLQKENIIDESGMPKERFSAEFPKEGPSILRIQQVVRGDSAAYFCASSPRTPGQGYSEAFFGQGTRLTVV.